This T cell receptor beta chain derives from a study of T cells in Graves' hyperthyroidism and ophthalmopathy. The study excluded patients with uncontrolled infection, other autoimmune disease, pregnancy or lactation. The CDR3 sequence is 14 residues long. Germline lookup yields CDR1 MNHNS and CDR2 SASEGT. The J segment lost 4 bases and the V segment lost 7 bases, leaving 10 bases of the junction unmatched. It was RNA transcripts that yielded the amplified TCR beta CDR3 regions. During a first-round RT-PCR of the TCR CDR3, the HTBI primer set was used. TCRdb fed the multiplex PCR reads into MiXCR, producing one record per CDR3 protein. The data contain approximately 600,000 distinct CDR3 sequences, 15% to 20% of them singletons.

The V call is TRBV6-1, the J call TRBJ2-7, with 7 positions matching TRBD1. The sequenced sample consisted of blood. The receptor comes from a woman under 40 with Graves' hyperthyroidism. Written as DNA, the CDR3 is TGTGCCAGCACCCAACCGGGACAGCTGTACGAGCAGTACTTC. This codes for CASTQPGQLYEQYF.